This TCR beta chain was documented in a study of radiotherapy plus CTLA-4 blockade in lung cancer. Study-wide background: Objective responses were observed in 15% to 20% of patients, and disease control was achieved by 31%.

With ipilimumab providing CTLA-4 blockade, focal radiation was administered to patients who had chemo-refractory metastatic non-small-cell lung cancer. Assay used: immunoSEQ multiplex PCR; TCRdb lists only in-frame clones, some missing. The sample has about 100,000 clones, 83% seen once; the top ten hold 0.65% to 0.9%. Germline values: CDR1 SGHTA, CDR2 FQGNSA. The CDR3 is 16 amino acids. With 0 bases clipped from V and 4 bases from J, the junction kept 3 bases outside the gene matches. To note about this clone: Other nucleotide sequences from this sample produce the same CDR3.

The chain links TRBV7-2 to TRBJ2-1; 10 bases are a match to TRBD2. This sample comprised peripheral blood, obtained from a patient treated with radiotherapy plus ipilimumab. This clonotype was obtained from a human donor with non-small cell lung cancer who had stable disease on radiotherapy plus ipilimumab. The CDR3 DNA sequence: TGTGCCAGCAGCTTAGCAGCGGGGGGGCAATACAATGAGCAGTTCTTC. Encoded protein: CASSLAAGGQYNEQFF.